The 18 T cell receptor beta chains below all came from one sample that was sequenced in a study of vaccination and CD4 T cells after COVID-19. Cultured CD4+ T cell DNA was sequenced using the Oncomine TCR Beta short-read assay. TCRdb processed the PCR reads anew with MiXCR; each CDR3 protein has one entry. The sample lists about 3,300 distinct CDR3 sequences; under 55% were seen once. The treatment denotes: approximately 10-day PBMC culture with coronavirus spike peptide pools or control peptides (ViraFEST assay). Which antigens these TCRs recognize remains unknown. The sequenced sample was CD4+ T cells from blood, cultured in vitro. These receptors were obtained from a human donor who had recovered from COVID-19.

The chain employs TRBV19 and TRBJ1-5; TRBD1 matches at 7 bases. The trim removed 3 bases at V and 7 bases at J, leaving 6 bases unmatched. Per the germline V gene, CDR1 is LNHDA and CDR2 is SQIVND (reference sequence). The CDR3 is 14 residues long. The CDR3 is CASSIPGGAQPQHF. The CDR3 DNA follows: TGTGCCAGTAGTATCCCAGGGGGGGCGCAGCCCCAGCATTTT.

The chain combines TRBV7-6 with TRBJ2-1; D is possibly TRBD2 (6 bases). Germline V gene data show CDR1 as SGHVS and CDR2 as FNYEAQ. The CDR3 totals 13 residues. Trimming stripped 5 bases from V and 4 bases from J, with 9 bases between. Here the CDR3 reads CASSRDFYNEQFF. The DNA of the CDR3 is TGTGCCAGCAGCCGGGACTTTTACAATGAGCAGTTCTTC.

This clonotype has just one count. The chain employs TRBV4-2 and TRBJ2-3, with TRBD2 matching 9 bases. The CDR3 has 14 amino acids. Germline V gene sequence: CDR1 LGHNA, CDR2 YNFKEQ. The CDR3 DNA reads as TGTCCAAGCCAGCGGGAGGTACTCACAGATACGCAGTATTTT. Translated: CPSQREVLTDTQYF.

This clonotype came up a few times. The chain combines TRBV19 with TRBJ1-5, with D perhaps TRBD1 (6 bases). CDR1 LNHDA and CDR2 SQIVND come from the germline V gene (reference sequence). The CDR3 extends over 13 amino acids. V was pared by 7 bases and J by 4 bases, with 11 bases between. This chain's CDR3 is CASTGQRNQPQHF. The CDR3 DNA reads TGTGCCAGTACTGGACAGAGAAATCAGCCCCAGCATTTT.

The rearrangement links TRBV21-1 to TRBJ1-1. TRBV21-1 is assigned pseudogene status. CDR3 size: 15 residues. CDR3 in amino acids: CASSKWGGGHTEAFF. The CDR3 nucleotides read TGTGCCAGCAGCAAATGGGGGGGAGGGCACACTGAAGCTTTCTTT.

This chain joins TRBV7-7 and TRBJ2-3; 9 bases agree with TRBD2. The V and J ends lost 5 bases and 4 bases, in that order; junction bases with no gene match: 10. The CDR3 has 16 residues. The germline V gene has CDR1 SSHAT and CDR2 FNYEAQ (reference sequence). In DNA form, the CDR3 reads TGTGCCAGCAGCATGTCGTATAGCGGGAGCGCAGATACGCAGTATTTT. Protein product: CASSMSYSGSADTQYF. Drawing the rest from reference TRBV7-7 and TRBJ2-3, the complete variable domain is GAGVSQSPRYKVTKRGQDVTLRCDPISSHATLYWYQQALGQGPEFLTYFNYEAQPDKSGLPSDRFSAERPEGSISTLTIQRTEQRDSAMYRCASSMSYSGSADTQYFGPGTRLTVL.

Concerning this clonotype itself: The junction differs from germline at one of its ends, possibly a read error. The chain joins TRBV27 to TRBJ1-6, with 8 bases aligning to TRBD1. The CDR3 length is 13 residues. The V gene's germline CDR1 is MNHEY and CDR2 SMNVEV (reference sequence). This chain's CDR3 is CARSRTGNSPLHF. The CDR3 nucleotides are TGTGCCCGCAGTAGGACAGGGAATTCACCCCTCCACTTT.

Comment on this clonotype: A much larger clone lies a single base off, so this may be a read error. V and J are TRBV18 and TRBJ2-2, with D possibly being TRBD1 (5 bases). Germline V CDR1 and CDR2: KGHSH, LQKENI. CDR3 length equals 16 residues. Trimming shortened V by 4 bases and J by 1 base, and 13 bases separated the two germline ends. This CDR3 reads CASSRERQGNTGELFF. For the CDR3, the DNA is TGTGCCAGCTCACGTGAGAGGCAGGGGAACACCGGGGAGCTGTTTTTT.

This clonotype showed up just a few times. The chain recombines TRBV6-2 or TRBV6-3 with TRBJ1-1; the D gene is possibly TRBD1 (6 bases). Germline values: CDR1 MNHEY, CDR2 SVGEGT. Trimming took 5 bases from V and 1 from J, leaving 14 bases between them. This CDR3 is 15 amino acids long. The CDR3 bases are TGTGCCAGCAGTGCGCGACAGGTCAGGAACACTGAAGCTTTCTTT. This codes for CASSARQVRNTEAFF.

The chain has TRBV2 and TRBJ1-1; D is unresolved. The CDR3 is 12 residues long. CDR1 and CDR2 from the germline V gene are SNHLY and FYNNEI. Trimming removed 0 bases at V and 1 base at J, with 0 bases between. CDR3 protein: CASSEANTEAFF. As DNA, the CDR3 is TGTGCCAGCAGTGAAGCGAACACTGAAGCTTTCTTT.

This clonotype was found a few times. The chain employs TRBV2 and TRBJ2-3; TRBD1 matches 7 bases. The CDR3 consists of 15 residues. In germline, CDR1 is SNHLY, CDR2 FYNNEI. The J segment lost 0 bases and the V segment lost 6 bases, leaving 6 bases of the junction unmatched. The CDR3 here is CASSKQGRSTDTQYF. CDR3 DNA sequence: TGTGCCAGCAGCAAACAGGGGCGTAGCACAGATACGCAGTATTTT. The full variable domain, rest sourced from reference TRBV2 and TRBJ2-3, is EPEVTQTPSHQVTQMGQEVILRCVPISNHLYFYWYRQILGQKVEFLVSFYNNEISEKSEIFDDQFSVERPDGSNFTLKIRSTKLEDSAMYFCASSKQGRSTDTQYFGPGTRLTVL.

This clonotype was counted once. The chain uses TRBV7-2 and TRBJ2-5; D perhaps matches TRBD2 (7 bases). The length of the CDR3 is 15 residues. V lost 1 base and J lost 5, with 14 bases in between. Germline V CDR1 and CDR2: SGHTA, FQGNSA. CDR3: CASSLDGGLRETQYF. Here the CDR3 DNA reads TGTGCCAGCAGCTTAGACGGGGGGCTGAGGGAGACCCAGTACTTC.

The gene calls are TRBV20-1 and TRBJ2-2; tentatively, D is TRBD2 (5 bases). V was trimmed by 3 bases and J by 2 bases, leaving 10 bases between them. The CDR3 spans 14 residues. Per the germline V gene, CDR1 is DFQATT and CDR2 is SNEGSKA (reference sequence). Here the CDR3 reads CSASLAQNTGELFF. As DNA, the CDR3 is TGCAGTGCTAGCCTAGCCCAAAACACCGGGGAGCTGTTTTTT.

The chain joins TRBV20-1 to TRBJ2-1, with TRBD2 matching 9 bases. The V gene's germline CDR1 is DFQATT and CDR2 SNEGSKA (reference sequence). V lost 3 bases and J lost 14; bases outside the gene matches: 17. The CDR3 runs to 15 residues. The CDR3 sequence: CSASDPNQPSGTEFF. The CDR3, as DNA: TGCAGTGCTAGCGACCCCAATCAGCCTAGCGGGACCGAGTTCTTC.

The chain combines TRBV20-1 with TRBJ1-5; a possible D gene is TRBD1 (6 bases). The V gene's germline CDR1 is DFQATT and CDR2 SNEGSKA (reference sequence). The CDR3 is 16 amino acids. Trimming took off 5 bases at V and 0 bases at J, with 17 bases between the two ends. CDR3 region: CSAATGPRCSNQPQHF. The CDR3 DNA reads TGCAGTGCTGCAACAGGGCCCCGCTGTAGCAATCAGCCCCAGCATTTT.

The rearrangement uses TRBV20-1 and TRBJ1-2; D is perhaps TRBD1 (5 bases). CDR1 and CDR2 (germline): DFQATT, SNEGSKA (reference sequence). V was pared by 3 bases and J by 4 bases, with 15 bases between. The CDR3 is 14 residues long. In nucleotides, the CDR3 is TGCAGTGCTAGTGGGGACCCCAAATTCTATGGCTACACCTTC. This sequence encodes CSASGDPKFYGYTF.

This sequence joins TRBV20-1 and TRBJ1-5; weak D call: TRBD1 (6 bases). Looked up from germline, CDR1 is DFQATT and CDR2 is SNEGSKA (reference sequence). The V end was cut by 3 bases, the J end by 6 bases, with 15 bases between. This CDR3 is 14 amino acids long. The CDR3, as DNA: TGCAGTGCTAGCGTCGGGACATCGACTCAGCCCCAGCATTTT. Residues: CSASVGTSTQPQHF.

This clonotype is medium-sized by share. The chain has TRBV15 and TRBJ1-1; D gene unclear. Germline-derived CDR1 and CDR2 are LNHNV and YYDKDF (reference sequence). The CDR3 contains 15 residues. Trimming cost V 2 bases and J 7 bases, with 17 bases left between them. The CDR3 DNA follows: TGTGCCACCAGCAGACGACCGGGTACTTTAGGTGAAGCTTTCTTT. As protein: CATSRRPGTLGEAFF.